This T cell receptor (beta chain) was recorded in a study of cytomegalovirus exposure and HLA in healthy donors. Researchers ran the PCR with 60 Vbeta and 13 Jbeta primers. Generated by immunoSEQ multiplex PCR, the TCRdb table keeps only in-frame clones and is missing some. The sample has 170,000 or so clones, 78% seen once. The donors gave bone marrow, and they were healthy. CDR3 length: 14 amino acids. Germline V gene lookup returns CDR1 SGHRS and CDR2 YFSETQ. J gave up 1 base and V 5 bases, and 5 bases lay outside the gene matches. The sequencing input was PBMCs. The chain carries TRBV5-1 and TRBJ2-7; TRBD1 matches 8 bases. The receptor was derived from a woman in her forties or fifties in good health and CMV-seropositive. Here the CDR3 DNA reads TGCGCCAGCAGTAAGGGGACAGGATCCTACGAGCAGTACTTC. Protein product: CASSKGTGSYEQYF.